This entry lists 18 T cell receptor beta chains sequenced from one sample in a study of T cells in Graves' hyperthyroidism and ophthalmopathy. RNA transcripts were the template for amplifying TCR beta CDR3 regions. First-round RT-PCR of the TCR CDR3 relied on the HTBI primer set. TCRdb re-called the multiplex PCR reads through MiXCR, storing one row per CDR3 protein. Seen here are more than 500,000 distinct CDR3 sequences, approximately 16% observed once, and the top ten hold around 32%. The sequenced sample was blood. These receptors all stem from a woman younger than 45 with Graves' ophthalmopathy.

This clonotype was seen at least ten times. The chain links TRBV4-2 to TRBJ2-3; D not resolved. With 1 base removed from V and 8 bases from J, the gap between germline ends came to 10 bases. The germline gives CDR1 LGHNA, CDR2 YNFKEQ. The CDR3 extends over 13 amino acids. Here the CDR3 DNA reads TGTGCCAGCAGCCAAGTTTCGGCGGTTACGCAGTATTTT. Protein: CASSQVSAVTQYF.

This clonotype has more than one count but fewer than ten. The chain couples TRBV10-2 to TRBJ2-7; TRBD2 is a possible D gene (5 bases). Per the germline V gene, CDR1 is WSHSY and CDR2 is SAAADI. The CDR3 extends over 15 amino acids. Trimming took off 0 bases at V and 3 bases at J, with 12 bases between the two ends. CDR3 residues: CASSESKAEGYEQYF. Here the CDR3 DNA reads TGCGCCAGCAGTGAGTCGAAAGCAGAGGGCTACGAGCAGTACTTC.

This chain's CDR3 is CASSWGRGSGTQYF. In nucleotides, the CDR3 is TGTGCCAGCAGTTGGGGCAGGGGGTCAGGTACGCAGTATTTT. The chain combines TRBV28 with TRBJ2-3; TRBD1 matches at 7 bases. Looked up from germline, CDR1 is MDHEN and CDR2 is SYDVKM. The CDR3 has 14 residues. V trimming: 4 bases; J trimming: 8 bases; junction bases outside the gene matches: 9.

V gene TRBV5-5 combines with J gene TRBJ2-2, with D hard to call. CDR1 SGHKS and CDR2 YYEKEE come from the germline V gene (reference sequence). The CDR3 has 14 amino acids. Trimming left V 0 bases short and J 7 bases short, with 10 bases between. CDR3 nucleotides: TGTGCCAGCAGCTTGGTCCCGGCAGGCGGGGAGCTGTTTTTT. Its translation: CASSLVPAGGELFF.

The chain uses TRBV9 and TRBJ1-6; D might be TRBD1 (5 bases). V lost 5 bases and J lost 4, with 22 bases in between. The CDR3 covers 18 residues. Germline CDR1 reads SGDLS; CDR2 reads YYNGEE. The CDR3 spells CASRVFTTRTPYNSPLHF. The CDR3 DNA follows: TGTGCCAGCAGAGTTTTTACTACCAGGACACCTTATAATTCACCCCTCCACTTT.

The chain couples TRBV4-2 to TRBJ1-2; D is unclear. Germline loops: CDR1 LGHNA, CDR2 YNFKEQ. Trimming cost V 0 bases and J 3 bases, with 14 bases left between them. CDR3 size: 16 residues. CDR3 region: CASSQERARRDYGYTF. CDR3 DNA sequence: TGTGCCAGCAGCCAAGAAAGAGCCCGACGGGACTATGGCTACACCTTC.

This clonotype occurred many times. The chain couples TRBV14 to TRBJ2-3; the D is unclear. V shed 6 bases and J shed 4 bases, with 11 bases lying between them. Germline CDR1 is SGHDN and CDR2 is FVKESK. The CDR3 covers 13 residues. The DNA of the CDR3 is TGTGCCAGCAGTCAGAACCAGGCAGATACGCAGTATTTT. Translated, it gives CASSQNQADTQYF.

This clonotype was recorded a few times. This chain links TRBV9 with TRBJ2-1; the match to TRBD2 covers 9 bases. V gave up 4 bases and J gave up 11 bases; unmatched junction bases: 13. Germline V gene sequence: CDR1 SGDLS, CDR2 YYNGEE. The CDR3 loop spans 15 amino acids. Here the CDR3 reads CASSPLTSGPLQQFF. The CDR3 DNA follows: TGTGCCAGCAGCCCCCTGACTAGCGGCCCACTTCAGCAGTTCTTC.

In its sample, this clonotype was seen many times. The V gene is TRBV29-1, the J gene TRBJ2-2; TRBD1 is a possible D gene (5 bases). The ends were cut back, 7 bases at V and 5 bases at J, with 11 bases in the middle. The CDR3 runs 12 residues. Germline assignment: CDR1 SQVTM and CDR2 ANQGSEA. The CDR3 spells CSARSGTGELFF. The CDR3 nucleotides read TGCAGCGCCAGATCAGGGACCGGGGAGCTGTTTTTT.

The chain carries TRBV11-3 and TRBJ2-1; TRBD2 might be the D (5 bases). The V and J ends lost 5 bases and 4 bases respectively, with 9 bases between them. This CDR3 has 13 residues. From germline, CDR1 is SGHNT and CDR2 YENEEA. CDR3 nucleotides: TGTGCCAGCAGCCCCCGGGGTTACAATGAGCAGTTCTTC. Amino acids: CASSPRGYNEQFF.

About this clonotype: A read error may produce the germline difference seen at one junction end. The chain has TRBV28 and TRBJ1-4; a possible D gene is TRBD1 (5 bases). This CDR3 has 13 amino acids. Germline assignment: CDR1 MDHEN and CDR2 SYDVKM. CDR3: CASRRGNNEKLVF. The CDR3 DNA reads as TGTGCCAGCAGGAGGGGCAATAATGAAAAACTGGTTTTT.

This clonotype was seen only a few times. The chain carries TRBV11-2 and TRBJ1-2, with D perhaps TRBD1 (5 bases). The CDR3 contains 16 residues. Trimming shortened V by 5 bases and J by 3 bases, and 19 bases separated the two germline ends. Germline assignment: CDR1 SGHAT and CDR2 FQNNGV. In DNA form, the CDR3 reads TGTGCCAGCAGCCCCATCCCCGGGGCCACTCACTATGGCTACACCTTC. It specifies CASSPIPGATHYGYTF.

In its sample, this clonotype was seen many times. The chain employs TRBV7-2 and TRBJ1-4; unclear D gene. The CDR3 has 12 residues. Trimming pared 5 bases from V and 10 bases from J, leaving 11 bases between. Germline CDR1 and CDR2: SGHTA and FQGNSA. Here the CDR3 reads CASSTGTGKLFF. The CDR3 DNA is TGTGCCAGCAGCACCGGCACGGGAAAACTGTTTTTT. The full variable domain, completed using reference TRBV7-2 and TRBJ1-4, is GAGVSQSPSNKVTEKGKDVELRCDPISGHTALYWYRQSLGQGLEFLIYFQGNSAPDKSGLPSDRFSAERTGGSVSTLTIQRTQQEDSAVYLCASSTGTGKLFFGSGTQLSVL.

This chain links TRBV20-1 with TRBJ1-1; TRBD1 aligns across 7 bases. Per the germline V gene, CDR1 is DFQATT and CDR2 is SNEGSKA (reference sequence). This CDR3 is 12 amino acids long. Trimming at V came to 5 bases and at J to 4 bases, leaving 4 bases not matched to a gene. This CDR3 is CSAYRGVTEAFF. In nucleotides, the CDR3 is TGCAGTGCTTACAGGGGAGTCACTGAAGCTTTCTTT.

This clonotype has ten or more counts. This rearrangement joins TRBV6-1 to TRBJ2-3; D is uncertain. Germline values: CDR1 MNHNS, CDR2 SASEGT. There are 10 residues in the CDR3. V lost 11 bases and J lost 3, with 6 bases in between. In DNA, the CDR3 is TGTGCCGCTGGAACAGATACGCAGTATTTT. Its translation: CAAGTDTQYF.

This clonotype was observed a handful of times. The chain recombines TRBV7-2 with TRBJ1-1; 8 bases map to TRBD1. The CDR3 is made up of 15 amino acids. The germline CDR1 and CDR2 sequences are SGHTA and FQGNSA. V gave up 7 bases and J gave up 0 bases; unmatched junction bases: 7. CDR3 in DNA: TGTGCCAGCACCACATGGACAGGGATGAACACTGAAGCTTTCTTT. Residues: CASTTWTGMNTEAFF. The variable domain in full, completed from reference TRBV7-2 and TRBJ1-1, reads GAGVSQSPSNKVTEKGKDVELRCDPISGHTALYWYRQSLGQGLEFLIYFQGNSAPDKSGLPSDRFSAERTGGSVSTLTIQRTQQEDSAVYLCASTTWTGMNTEAFFGQGTRLTVV.

In the case of this clonotype: A clone one base away is much larger, so this may be a read error. The gene calls are TRBV3-1 and TRBJ2-7, with D possibly matching TRBD2 (5 bases). Per the germline V gene, CDR1 is LGHDT and CDR2 is YNNKEL (reference sequence). The CDR3 is 16 residues long. Trimming took off 6 bases at V and 5 bases at J, with 23 bases between the two ends. This CDR3 is CASSPPGIGFLDEQYF. CDR3 DNA sequence: TGTGCCAGCAGTCCCCCCGGGATAGGGTTTCTGGACGAGCAGTACTTC.

The chain is built from TRBV28 and TRBJ1-5, with D possibly being TRBD1 (6 bases). This CDR3 has 14 amino acids. Germline V gene data show CDR1 as MDHEN and CDR2 as SYDVKM. The V gene lost 4 bases and the J gene lost 10 bases, with 17 bases spanning the gap. CDR3: CASSSGPGGPPQHF. The CDR3 nucleotides are TGTGCCAGCAGTTCTGGCCCGGGGGGGCCCCCCCAGCATTTT.